A few counts support the clone carrying this T cell receptor (beta chain). The sample is drawn from a study of CD8 T cells in ankylosing spondylitis. From the 5' RACE reads, TCRdb called clonotypes with MiXCR, one entry per CDR3 protein. The sample contains a few hundred thousand distinct CDR3 sequences, 15% to 20% of which appear only once. This CDR3 contains 12 residues. Trimming removed 4 bases at V and 5 bases at J, with 9 bases between. The origin of this receptor is a male donor with ankylosing spondylitis or in good health (not recorded which). The gene calls are TRBV12-3 or TRBV12-4 and TRBJ2-7; D may be TRBD2 (7 bases). The sample was blood, either unsorted or a sorted T cell fraction (not recorded which). The CDR3 spells CASSWGGHEQYF. In DNA form, the CDR3 reads TGTGCCAGCAGTTGGGGGGGGCACGAGCAGTACTTC.